The T cell receptor beta chain described here comes from a study of shared clonotypes between healthy human individuals. A roughly 200 ng quantity of DNA, around 30,000 T cell genomes, went into the sorted-subset replicate PCRs. TCRdb keeps only in-frame clones here, not all; method: immunoSEQ multiplex PCR. The sample carries 950,000 to 1,100,000 clones, around 82% recorded once. This clonotype originated in a man younger than 35 in good health. Some clones in this sample may be carry-over from other donors' samples. Sequences were obtained from memory CD4+ T cells from PBMCs. Stated subset: CD45RA-negative fraction.

CDR3 DNA sequence: TGTGCCAGCAGCTTAGATGGGCACAACACCGGGGAGCTGTTTTTT. This encodes CASSLDGHNTGELFF. The J gene is TRBJ2-2, the V gene TRBV11-3; D is ambiguous. Looked up from germline, CDR1 is SGHNT and CDR2 is YENEEA. The V end was cut by 0 bases, the J end by 2 bases, with 7 bases between. The CDR3 contains 15 residues. The full variable domain, its missing parts supplied by reference TRBV11-3 and TRBJ2-2, is EAGVVQSPRYKIIEKKQPVAFWCNPISGHNTLYWYLQNLGQGPELLIRYENEEAVDDSQLPKDRFSAERLKGVDSTLKIQPAELGDSAVYLCASSLDGHNTGELFFGEGSRLTVL.